What follows are 18 T cell receptor beta chains derived from one specimen sequenced in a study of blood T cells in healthy people across ages. Primers used in a second PCR of about 6 to 11 cycles were a sample-barcoded 5' primer and a J-beta primer mix. TCRdb fed the 5' RACE reads into MiXCR, producing one record per CDR3 protein. The repertoire consists of 650,000 to 1,000,000 distinct CDR3 sequences, with around 36% occurring once and the leading ten covering 10% to 15%. The sample consisted of blood. The receptors shown here come from a man between 18 and 35 years old in good health.

This clonotype has at least ten counts. The genes are TRBV20-1 and TRBJ2-1; 10 bases map to TRBD2. This CDR3 is built from 17 residues. Germline V CDR1 and CDR2: DFQATT, SNEGSKA (reference sequence). V was clipped by 3 bases and J by 0 bases; unmatched bases: 8. CDR3 sequence (DNA): TGCAGTGCTAGGAGCCAGCGGGGGGGGCGCTCCTACAATGAGCAGTTCTTC. Encoded protein: CSARSQRGGRSYNEQFF.

This clonotype was detected a few times. This chain joins TRBV7-9 and TRBJ1-5; tentative D call: TRBD1 (6 bases). Germline CDR1 is SEHNR and CDR2 is FQNEAQ (reference sequence). This CDR3 has 16 residues. Trimming removed 1 base at V and 5 bases at J, with 15 bases between. The CDR3 is CASSLGVTGYDQPQHF. CDR3 DNA sequence: TGTGCCAGCAGCTTAGGGGTTACAGGGTATGATCAGCCCCAGCATTTT.

With respect to this clonotype: Since a much larger clone is just one base distant, this may be a read error. The V gene is TRBV9, the J gene TRBJ2-1, with D perhaps TRBD2 (5 bases). CDR3 length: 17 amino acids. CDR1 and CDR2 from the germline V gene are SGDLS and YYNGEE. Trimming left V 0 bases short and J 4 bases short, with 17 bases between. CDR3 amino acids: CASSVVSTTPFYNEQFF. As DNA, the CDR3 is TGTGCCAGCAGCGTAGTGTCGACTACTCCCTTTTACAATGAGCAGTTCTTC. The variable domain in full, completed from reference TRBV9 and TRBJ2-1, reads DSGVTQTPKHLITATGQRVTLRCSPRSGDLSVYWYQQSLDQGLQFLIQYYNGEERAKGNILERFSAQQFPDLHSELNLSSLELGDSALYFCASSVVSTTPFYNEQFFGPGTRLTVL.

This clonotype came up many times. The V call is TRBV12-3 or TRBV12-4, the J call TRBJ1-6, with 9 bases fitting TRBD1. This CDR3 spans 14 amino acids. The V segment lost 5 bases and the J segment 7 bases; nucleotides outside the gene matches: 3. CDR3 region: CASSPDRGNSPLHF. CDR3 coding DNA: TGTGCCAGCAGTCCGGACAGGGGAAATTCACCCCTCCACTTT.

This sequence joins TRBV27 and TRBJ1-2, with a tentative D call TRBD1 (5 bases). V dropped 3 bases and J dropped 8 bases, with 13 bases sitting between them. Per the germline V gene, CDR1 is MNHEY and CDR2 is SMNVEV (reference sequence). This CDR3 contains 13 residues. The CDR3 region has the DNA TGTGCCAGCAGTTTTGAGGTGGGGGGAGGCTACACCTTC. Encoded protein: CASSFEVGGGYTF.

This chain connects TRBV20-1 to TRBJ2-5; possible D gene TRBD1, 5 bases. CDR1 and CDR2 from the germline V gene are DFQATT and SNEGSKA (reference sequence). The CDR3 length is 12 residues. The germline V and J ends were trimmed by 7 bases and 2 bases, with 11 bases remaining between them. CDR3 region: CSVTGLQETQYF. The CDR3 coding sequence is TGCAGTGTAACAGGCCTTCAAGAGACCCAGTACTTC.

This clonotype was counted many times. V and J are TRBV4-1 and TRBJ2-3, with a weak D call TRBD2 (6 bases). This CDR3 spans 15 amino acids. The V end lost 0 bases, the J end lost 4 bases, and 11 bases lay between the germline ends. Germline assignment: CDR1 MGHRA and CDR2 YSYEKL. This CDR3 is CASSQEPGRSDTQYF. In DNA form, the CDR3 reads TGCGCCAGCAGCCAAGAACCGGGGAGGTCAGATACGCAGTATTTT.

This chain connects TRBV5-6 to TRBJ1-1; tentative D call: TRBD1 (6 bases). This CDR3 has 15 residues. V dropped 4 bases and J dropped 4 bases, with 17 bases sitting between them. Germline V lookup: CDR1 SGHDT, CDR2 YYEEEE. This CDR3 reads CASSKSYRDSTEAFF. CDR3 sequence (DNA): TGTGCCAGCAGCAAGAGTTACAGGGATTCCACTGAAGCTTTCTTT.

Concerning this clonotype itself: One junction end does not reproduce the germline sequence, and a read error may be involved. Here the CDR3 DNA reads TGCGCCAGCAGCCAAGATCAATTCGGACTCCGCACGGATACGCAGTATTTT. It encodes CASSQDQFGLRTDTQYF. This chain links TRBV4-3 with TRBJ2-3, with D perhaps TRBD2 (5 bases). Germline V gene data show CDR1 as LGHNA and CDR2 as YSLEER. The CDR3 is 17 residues long.

This sequence joins TRBV12-3 or TRBV12-4 and TRBJ1-2; D call uncertain. This CDR3 has 13 amino acids. V lost 7 bases and J lost 6, with 15 bases in between. This CDR3 reads CASTQWLPDGYTF. CDR3 DNA sequence: TGTGCCAGCACCCAGTGGCTCCCTGATGGCTACACCTTC.

V is TRBV9 and J is TRBJ1-4; TRBD1 might be the D (5 bases). V dropped 0 bases and J dropped 5 bases, with 11 bases sitting between them. The CDR3 extends over 15 amino acids. The V gene's germline CDR1 is SGDLS and CDR2 YYNGEE. CDR3 region: CASSVAGGLNEKLFF. The CDR3 region has the DNA TGTGCCAGCAGCGTAGCTGGGGGGTTAAATGAAAAACTGTTTTTT. The entire variable domain, with the rest obtained from reference TRBV9 and TRBJ1-4, is as follows: DSGVTQTPKHLITATGQRVTLRCSPRSGDLSVYWYQQSLDQGLQFLIQYYNGEERAKGNILERFSAQQFPDLHSELNLSSLELGDSALYFCASSVAGGLNEKLFFGSGTQLSVL.

This clonotype occurred a few times. The chain combines TRBV5-1 with TRBJ2-3; D gene uncertain. The CDR3 has 16 amino acids. Germline V gene sequence: CDR1 SGHRS, CDR2 YFSETQ. Trimming cost V 1 base and J 2 bases, with 14 bases left between them. The CDR3 spells CASSLLASDLTDTQYF. In nucleotides, the CDR3 is TGCGCCAGCAGCTTGCTGGCTAGTGACCTCACAGATACGCAGTATTTT.

Comments on this clonotype: This sequence may be a read error, since a much larger clone differs from it by one base. The V call is TRBV10-3, the J call TRBJ1-2, with 10 bases that match TRBD1. J gave up 8 bases and V 6 bases, and 3 bases lay outside the gene matches. The CDR3 loop spans 12 amino acids. Germline lookup yields CDR1 ENHRY and CDR2 SYGVKD. CDR3 sequence (DNA): TGTGCCATCAGGGGACAGGGGCAGGGCTACACCTTC. Protein sequence: CAIRGQGQGYTF.

The J gene is TRBJ2-7, the V gene TRBV20-1; no clear D gene. The DNA end lines up better with TRBJ2-5; the J call may be wrong. This CDR3 is built from 14 residues. Germline values: CDR1 DFQATT, CDR2 SNEGSKA (reference sequence). The CDR3 loop reads CSARDWDVGETQYF. The CDR3 DNA reads TGCAGTGCTAGAGATTGGGATGTGGGAGAGACCCAGTACTTC.

The V and J genes are TRBV9 and TRBJ2-7, with D perhaps matching TRBD1 (5 bases). CDR1 is SGDLS and CDR2 is YYNGEE in the germline V gene. CDR3 length equals 13 residues. The ends were cut back, 3 bases at V and 5 bases at J, with 12 bases in the middle. As DNA, the CDR3 is TGTGCCAGCAGCGGAAGGGGCAGGGACGAGCAGTACTTC. Protein sequence: CASSGRGRDEQYF.

This clonotype was observed a few times. This rearrangement joins TRBV5-5 to TRBJ1-2; D remains ambiguous. CDR3 length: 14 amino acids. CDR1 is SGHKS and CDR2 is YYEKEE in the germline V gene (reference sequence). The V end lost 0 bases, the J end lost 7 bases, and 13 bases lay between the germline ends. CDR3: CASSLEKSRSGYTF. The CDR3 coding sequence is TGTGCCAGCAGCTTGGAGAAAAGTCGGTCTGGCTACACCTTC.

The chain combines TRBV20-1 with TRBJ2-1; D is perhaps TRBD2 (6 bases). V was trimmed by 5 bases and J by 9 bases, leaving 20 bases between them. The CDR3 runs to 14 residues. CDR1 DFQATT and CDR2 SNEGSKA come from the germline V gene (reference sequence). CDR3 loop: CSAPRLVLGSEQFF. CDR3 nucleotide sequence: TGCAGTGCTCCTAGACTAGTTCTCGGTAGTGAGCAGTTCTTC.

This clonotype was recorded a few times. The chain recombines TRBV2 with TRBJ2-5; perhaps TRBD2 as D (6 bases). V lost 7 bases, J lost 5 bases, and 17 bases lay in between. The CDR3 has 14 residues. CDR1 is SNHLY and CDR2 is FYNNEI in the germline V gene. CDR3 sequence (DNA): TGTGCCAGCAAAGTAGGCAGGGACTGGGAGACCCAGTACTTC. Translation gives CASKVGRDWETQYF.